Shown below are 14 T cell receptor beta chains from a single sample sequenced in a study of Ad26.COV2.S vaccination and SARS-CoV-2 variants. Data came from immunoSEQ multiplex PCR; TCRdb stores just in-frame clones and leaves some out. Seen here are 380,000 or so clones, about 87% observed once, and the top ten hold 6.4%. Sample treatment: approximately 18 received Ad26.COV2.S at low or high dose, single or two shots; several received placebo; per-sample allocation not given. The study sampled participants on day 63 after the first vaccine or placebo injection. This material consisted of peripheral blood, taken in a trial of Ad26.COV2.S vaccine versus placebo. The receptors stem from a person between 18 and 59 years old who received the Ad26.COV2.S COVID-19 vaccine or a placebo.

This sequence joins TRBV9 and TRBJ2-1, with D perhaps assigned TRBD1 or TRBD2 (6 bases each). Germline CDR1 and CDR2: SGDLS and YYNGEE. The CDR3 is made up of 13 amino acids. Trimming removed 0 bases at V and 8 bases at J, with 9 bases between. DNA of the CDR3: TGTGCCAGCAGCGTAGCTGGGGGGCATGAGCAGTTCTTC. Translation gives CASSVAGGHEQFF.

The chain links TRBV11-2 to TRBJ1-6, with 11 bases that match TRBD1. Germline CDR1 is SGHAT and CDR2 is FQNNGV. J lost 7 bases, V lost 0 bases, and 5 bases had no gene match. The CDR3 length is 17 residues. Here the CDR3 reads CASSLDGGTGGNSPLHF. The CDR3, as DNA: TGTGCCAGCAGCTTAGATGGAGGGACAGGGGGAAATTCACCCCTCCACTTT.

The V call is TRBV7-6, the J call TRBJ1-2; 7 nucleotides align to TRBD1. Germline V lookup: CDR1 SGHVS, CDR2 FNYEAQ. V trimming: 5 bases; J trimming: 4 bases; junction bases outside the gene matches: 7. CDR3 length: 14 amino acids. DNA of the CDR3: TGTGCCAGCAGCAACAGGGGTCTGGGCTATGGCTACACCTTC. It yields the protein CASSNRGLGYGYTF.

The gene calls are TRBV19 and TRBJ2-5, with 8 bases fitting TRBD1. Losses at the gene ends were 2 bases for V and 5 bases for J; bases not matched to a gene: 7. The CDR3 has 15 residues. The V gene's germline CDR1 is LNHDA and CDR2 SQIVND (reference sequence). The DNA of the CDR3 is TGTGCCAGTAGTATAAGGACTCGACAGGGGGAGACCCAGTACTTC. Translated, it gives CASSIRTRQGETQYF.

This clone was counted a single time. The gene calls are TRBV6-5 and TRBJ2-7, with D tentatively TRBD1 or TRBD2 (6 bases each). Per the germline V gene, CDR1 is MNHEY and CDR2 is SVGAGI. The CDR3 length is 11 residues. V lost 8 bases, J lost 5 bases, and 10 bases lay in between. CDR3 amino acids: CASLGGNEQYF. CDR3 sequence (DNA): TGTGCCAGCCTAGGGGGGAACGAGCAGTACTTC.

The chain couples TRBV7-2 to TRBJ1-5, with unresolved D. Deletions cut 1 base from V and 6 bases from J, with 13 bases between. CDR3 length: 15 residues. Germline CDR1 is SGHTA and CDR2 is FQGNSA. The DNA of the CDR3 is TGTGCCAGCAGCTTAGATGAGGGTAACGGTCAGCCCCAGCATTTT. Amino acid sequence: CASSLDEGNGQPQHF. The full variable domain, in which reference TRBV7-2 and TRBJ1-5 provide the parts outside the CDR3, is GAGVSQSPSNKVTEKGKDVELRCDPISGHTALYWYRQSLGQGLEFLIYFQGNSAPDKSGLPSDRFSAERTGGSVSTLTIQRTQQEDSAVYLCASSLDEGNGQPQHFGDGTRLSIL.

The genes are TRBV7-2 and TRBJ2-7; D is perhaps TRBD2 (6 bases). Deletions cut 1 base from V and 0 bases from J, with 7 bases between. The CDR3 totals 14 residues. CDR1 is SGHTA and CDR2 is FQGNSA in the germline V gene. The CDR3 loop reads CASSLGGVSYEQYF. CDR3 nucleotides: TGTGCCAGCAGCTTAGGGGGGGTCTCCTACGAGCAGTACTTC.

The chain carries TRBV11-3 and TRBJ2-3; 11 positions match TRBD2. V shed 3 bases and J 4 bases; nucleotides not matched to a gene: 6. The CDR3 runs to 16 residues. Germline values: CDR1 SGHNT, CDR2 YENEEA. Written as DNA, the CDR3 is TGTGCCAGCAGCTTTAGACTAGCGGGGTTCGCAGATACGCAGTATTTT. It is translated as CASSFRLAGFADTQYF.

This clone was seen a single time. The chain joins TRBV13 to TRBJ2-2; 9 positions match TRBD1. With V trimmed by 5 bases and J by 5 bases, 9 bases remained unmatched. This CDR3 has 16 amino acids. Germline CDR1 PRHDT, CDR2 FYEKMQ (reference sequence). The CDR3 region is CASSPSGQGITGELFF. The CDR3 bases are TGTGCCAGCAGCCCCTCGGGACAGGGAATTACCGGGGAGCTGTTTTTT.

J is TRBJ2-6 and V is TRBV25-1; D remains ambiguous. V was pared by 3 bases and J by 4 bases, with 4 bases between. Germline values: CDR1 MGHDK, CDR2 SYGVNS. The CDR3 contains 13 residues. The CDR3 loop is CASSDSGANVLTF. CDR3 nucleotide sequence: TGTGCCAGCAGTGATAGCGGGGCCAACGTCCTGACTTTC.

The CDR3 spells CASSPSRDRGNEQFF. CDR3 DNA sequence: TGTGCCAGCAGCCCGTCCCGGGACAGGGGCAATGAGCAGTTCTTC. J is TRBJ2-1 and V is TRBV3-1 (or the pseudogene TRBV3-2), with 10 bases fitting TRBD1. Germline values: CDR1 LGHDT, CDR2 YNNKEL (reference sequence). The CDR3 runs 15 residues. With V trimmed by 4 bases and J by 6 bases, 6 bases remained unmatched.

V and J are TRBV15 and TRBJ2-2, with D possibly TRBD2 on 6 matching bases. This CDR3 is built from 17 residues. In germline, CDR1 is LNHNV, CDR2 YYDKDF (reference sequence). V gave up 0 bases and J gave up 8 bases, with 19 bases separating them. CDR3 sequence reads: CATSRDRGIQRAGELFF. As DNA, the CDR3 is TGTGCCACCAGCAGAGACCGCGGGATTCAGCGGGCTGGGGAGCTGTTTTTT.

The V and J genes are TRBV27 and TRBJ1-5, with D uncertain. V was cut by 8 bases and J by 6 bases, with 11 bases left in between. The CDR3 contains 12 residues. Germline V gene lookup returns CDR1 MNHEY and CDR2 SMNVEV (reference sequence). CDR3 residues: CASRSVGQPQHF. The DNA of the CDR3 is TGTGCCAGCCGGAGTGTGGGTCAGCCCCAGCATTTT.

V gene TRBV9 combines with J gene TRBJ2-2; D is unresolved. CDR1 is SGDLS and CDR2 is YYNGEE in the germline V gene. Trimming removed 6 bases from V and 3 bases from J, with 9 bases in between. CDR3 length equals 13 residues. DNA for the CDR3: TGTGCCAGCAATCCTACGGACACCGGGGAGCTGTTTTTT. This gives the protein CASNPTDTGELFF. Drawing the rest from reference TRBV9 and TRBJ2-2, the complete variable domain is DSGVTQTPKHLITATGQRVTLRCSPRSGDLSVYWYQQSLDQGLQFLIQYYNGEERAKGNILERFSAQQFPDLHSELNLSSLELGDSALYFCASNPTDTGELFFGEGSRLTVL.